The 20 T cell receptor beta chains below were found in one sample sequenced in a study of control samples from healthy donors and cancer patients. TCRdb's table, derived via immunoSEQ multiplex PCR, lists solely in-frame clones and lacks some. The sample includes some 140,000 clones, about 88% of them seen just once. The sample comprised blood. The receptor source for this set is a woman in her 30s in good health.

This chain links TRBV19 with TRBJ2-3; 8 bases fit TRBD1. J gave up 1 base and V 7 bases, and 4 bases lay outside the gene matches. CDR3 size: 14 residues. CDR1 and CDR2 (germline): LNHDA, SQIVND (reference sequence). The CDR3 loop reads CASTGGQGTDTQYF. In DNA, the CDR3 is TGTGCCAGTACAGGGGGACAGGGCACAGATACGCAGTATTTT.

This sequence joins TRBV11-3 and TRBJ1-2; a weak D match, TRBD1 (5 bases). The V gene lost 3 bases and the J gene lost 4 bases, with 18 bases spanning the gap. Germline V gene lookup returns CDR1 SGHNT and CDR2 YENEEA. The CDR3 consists of 16 residues. CDR3 DNA sequence: TGTGCCAGCAGCTTCCACCGGGACGCAGTAAGCTATGGCTACACCTTC. It specifies CASSFHRDAVSYGYTF.

There are a few counts of this clone. The chain has TRBV7-6 and TRBJ2-1, with 13 positions matching TRBD2. V lost 5 bases and J lost 8; bases outside the gene matches: 9. The CDR3 contains 16 residues. The germline CDR1 and CDR2 sequences are SGHVS and FNYEAQ. The CDR3 loop is CASSTRLAGGRYEQFF. The CDR3 coding sequence is TGTGCCAGCAGCACCAGACTAGCGGGAGGTAGGTATGAGCAGTTCTTC.

The chain joins TRBV28 to TRBJ1-4; D may be TRBD1 (5 bases). Germline CDR1 MDHEN, CDR2 SYDVKM. V was shortened by 5 bases and J by 0 bases, with 10 bases between the two germline ends. CDR3 length equals 15 residues. CDR3 sequence: CASSAGGATNEKLFF. CDR3 DNA sequence: TGTGCCAGCAGTGCGGGGGGTGCAACTAATGAAAAACTGTTTTTT.

The chain employs TRBV29-1 and TRBJ1-1; D gene uncertain. The CDR3 extends over 11 amino acids. CDR1 SQVTM and CDR2 ANQGSEA come from the germline V gene. Trimming cost V 6 bases and J 0 bases, with 5 bases left between them. The CDR3 sequence is CSVPMNTEAFF. DNA of the CDR3: TGCAGCGTCCCGATGAACACTGAAGCTTTCTTT.

This chain's CDR3 is CASSPLTRYSNQPQHF. The CDR3 nucleotides read TGTGCCAGCAGTCCCCTGACACGTTATAGCAATCAGCCCCAGCATTTT. The chain joins TRBV28 to TRBJ1-5; unclear D gene. The V gene's germline CDR1 is MDHEN and CDR2 SYDVKM. CDR3 size: 16 residues. V was pared by 5 bases and J by 0 bases, with 14 bases between.

This rearrangement joins TRBV9 to TRBJ2-7, with 10 bases that match TRBD2. The J segment lost 5 bases and the V segment lost 4 bases, leaving 9 bases of the junction unmatched. The CDR3 spans 15 residues. Per the germline V gene, CDR1 is SGDLS and CDR2 is YYNGEE. DNA for the CDR3: TGTGCCAGCAGCCCGAGAGCGGGAGGGCCCCACGAGCAGTACTTC. It specifies CASSPRAGGPHEQYF.

The chain has TRBV30 and TRBJ1-5, with 9 bases matching TRBD1. CDR1 and CDR2 (germline): GTSNPN, SVGIG (reference sequence). The CDR3 runs to 14 residues. The ends lost 0 bases at V and 7 bases at J; junction bases unmatched: 4. CDR3 protein: CAWSVITGGQPQHF. CDR3 in DNA: TGTGCCTGGAGTGTAATAACAGGGGGCCAGCCCCAGCATTTT.

V is TRBV19 and J is TRBJ1-1; weak D call: TRBD1 (6 bases). Germline CDR1 is LNHDA and CDR2 is SQIVND (reference sequence). The CDR3 runs 13 residues. V lost 5 bases, J lost 1 base, and 8 bases lay in between. CDR3 nucleotide sequence: TGTGCCAGTAGTCTACAGGGGAACACTGAAGCTTTCTTT. It translates to CASSLQGNTEAFF. Filled out from reference TRBV19 and TRBJ1-1, the complete variable domain reads DGGITQSPKYLFRKEGQNVTLSCEQNLNHDAMYWYRQDPGQGLRLIYYSQIVNDFQKGDIAEGYSVSREKKESFPLTVTSAQKNPTAFYLCASSLQGNTEAFFGQGTRLTVV.

J is TRBJ1-1 and V is TRBV23-1; the D is unclear. TRBV23-1 falls under the ORF class, with uncertain function. CDR3 length: 15 amino acids. Trimming took off 0 bases at V and 4 bases at J, with 12 bases between the two ends. The CDR3 DNA is TGCGCCAGCAGTCAATCGCCCGAGGGAAGCACTGAAGCTTTCTTT. This translates into CASSQSPEGSTEAFF.

The chain combines TRBV5-1 with TRBJ1-1; D is uncertain. Per germline, CDR1 SGHRS and CDR2 YFSETQ. The ends were cut back, 0 bases at V and 8 bases at J, with 11 bases in the middle. The CDR3 runs to 13 residues. The CDR3 reads CASSLDQSLEAFF. CDR3 nucleotides: TGCGCCAGCAGCTTGGACCAGAGCTTAGAAGCTTTCTTT.

The rearrangement uses TRBV18 and TRBJ2-2; unclear D gene. The V end lost 2 bases, the J end lost 4 bases, and 2 bases lay between the germline ends. The CDR3 is 12 residues long. CDR1 and CDR2 from the germline V gene are KGHSH and LQKENI. The CDR3 region has the DNA TGTGCCAGCTCACCATCCACCGGGGAGCTGTTTTTT. It codes for CASSPSTGELFF.

The chain uses TRBV5-4 and TRBJ2-3; the D is unclear. The CDR3 length is 13 residues. V lost 4 bases, J lost 1 base, and 7 bases lay in between. In germline, CDR1 is SGHNT, CDR2 YYREEE (reference sequence). DNA for the CDR3: TGTGCCAGCAGCGGGGAAGGCACAGATACGCAGTATTTT. Its translation is CASSGEGTDTQYF.

This rearrangement joins TRBV18 to TRBJ1-3; a weak D match, TRBD1 (5 bases). Trimming left V 3 bases short and J 10 bases short, with 19 bases between. Looked up from germline, CDR1 is KGHSH and CDR2 is LQKENI. The CDR3 runs 15 residues. CDR3 residues: CASSPPQGKLATIYF. For the CDR3, the DNA is TGTGCCAGCTCACCCCCCCAGGGTAAACTTGCGACCATATATTTT.

The chain carries TRBV6-5 and TRBJ1-2; D ambiguous. The V end lost 6 bases, the J end lost 8 bases, and 22 bases lay between the germline ends. The CDR3 has 15 amino acids. The germline V gene has CDR1 MNHEY and CDR2 SVGAGI. CDR3 sequence: CASRSPTTGGGGYTF. CDR3 DNA: TGTGCCAGCAGATCCCCCACGACCGGTGGAGGAGGCTACACCTTC.

The J gene is TRBJ1-5, the V gene TRBV5-6, with TRBD1 as a possible D gene (5 bases). The V gene lost 4 bases and the J gene lost 5 bases, with 16 bases spanning the gap. The CDR3 has 15 residues. Looked up from germline, CDR1 is SGHDT and CDR2 is YYEEEE. CDR3 nucleotide sequence: TGTGCCAGCAGCCCCCAGTCGGGGGACGATCAGCCCCAGCATTTT. Translating it yields CASSPQSGDDQPQHF.

This sequence joins TRBV30 and TRBJ1-1; no firm D call. In germline, CDR1 is GTSNPN, CDR2 SVGIG (reference sequence). This CDR3 comprises 13 residues. With 3 bases removed from V and 3 bases from J, the gap between germline ends came to 11 bases. The CDR3 DNA follows: TGTGCCTGGAGCGCGGACCGATACACTGAAGCTTTCTTT. Residues: CAWSADRYTEAFF.

V and J are TRBV2 and TRBJ2-7; 11 bases are a match to TRBD1. The germline CDR1 and CDR2 sequences are SNHLY and FYNNEI. The CDR3 is made up of 14 amino acids. Trimming removed 7 bases from V and 1 base from J; junction bases left unmatched: 3. CDR3 sequence reads: CASIWDRGSYEQYF. Written as DNA, the CDR3 is TGTGCCAGCATCTGGGACAGGGGGTCCTACGAGCAGTACTTC. The full variable domain, in which reference TRBV2 and TRBJ2-7 provide the parts outside the CDR3, is EPEVTQTPSHQVTQMGQEVILRCVPISNHLYFYWYRQILGQKVEFLVSFYNNEISEKSEIFDDQFSVERPDGSNFTLKIRSTKLEDSAMYFCASIWDRGSYEQYFGPGTRLTVT.

The chain combines TRBV5-4 with TRBJ2-7, with D hard to call. The germline V gene has CDR1 SGHNT and CDR2 YYREEE (reference sequence). Trimming removed 4 bases from V and 2 bases from J, with 10 bases in between. This CDR3 comprises 13 residues. The CDR3 reads CASSRRPPYEQYF. In nucleotides, the CDR3 is TGTGCCAGCAGCCGCCGACCCCCCTACGAGCAGTACTTC.

This clone was counted once. The J gene is TRBJ1-5, the V gene TRBV5-6; TRBD1 matches at 7 bases. CDR1 SGHDT and CDR2 YYEEEE come from the germline V gene. V was clipped by 7 bases and J by 7 bases; unmatched bases: 14. CDR3 length: 15 amino acids. The CDR3 nucleotides are TGTGCCAGCCACAGGGGAAGGAATGCAGGGCAGCCCCAGCATTTT. Translated, it gives CASHRGRNAGQPQHF. Full variable domain (rest looked up from reference TRBV5-6 and TRBJ1-5): DAGVTQSPTHLIKTRGQQVTLRCSPKSGHDTVSWYQQALGQGPQFIFQYYEEEERQRGNFPDRFSGHQFPNYSSELNVNALLLGDSALYLCASHRGRNAGQPQHFGDGTRLSIL.